Below, 19 T cell receptor beta chains from the same sample are listed, as sequenced in a study of metastatic and nonmetastatic thyroid tumors. No treatment had been given to any patient before thyroid surgery. TCRdb reprocessed the PCR reads using MiXCR. The sample has 40,000 or so clones, 25% to 30% seen once. Source material: blood. Receptors originate from a female donor with papillary thyroid cancer or a benign thyroid nodule (not recorded which). Some clones in this sample may be carry-over from other donors' samples.

This clone was observed at least ten times. This chain uses TRBV5-1 with TRBJ2-1; 7 bases match TRBD1. The CDR3 contains 16 residues. Per the germline V gene, CDR1 is SGHRS and CDR2 is YFSETQ. V dropped 0 bases and J dropped 0; count of bases not matched to a gene: 3. CDR3 region: CASSLEQGSSYNEQFF. The DNA of the CDR3 is TGCGCCAGCAGCTTGGAACAGGGGAGCTCCTACAATGAGCAGTTCTTC.

This clone showed up many times. The chain carries TRBV7-9 and TRBJ1-4, with TRBD1 matching 7 bases. Unmatched junction bases numbered 7, after V lost 1 base and J lost 8 bases. The CDR3 extends over 15 amino acids. Germline CDR1 and CDR2: SEHNR and FQNEAQ (reference sequence). DNA for the CDR3: TGTGCCAGCAGCTTAGTCCGGGACAGAGAGGAAAAACTGTTTTTT. Its protein is CASSLVRDREEKLFF.

The rearrangement links TRBV11-1 to TRBJ1-1; D perhaps matches TRBD1 (5 bases). CDR1 and CDR2 from the germline V gene are SGHAT and FQDESV (reference sequence). The germline V and J ends were trimmed by 2 bases and 3 bases, with 13 bases remaining between them. The CDR3 runs 15 residues. The CDR3 sequence: CASSLWQGRDTEAFF. Here the CDR3 DNA reads TGTGCCAGCAGCTTATGGCAGGGCCGGGACACTGAAGCTTTCTTT.

At least ten counts were recorded for this clone. It may be a read error: a sequence one base away is much more abundant. The same CDR3 is also encoded by other DNA sequences in this sample. The chain has TRBV10-3 and TRBJ2-1, with 8 positions matching TRBD1. With 5 bases clipped from V and 4 bases from J, the junction kept 19 bases outside the gene matches. This CDR3 contains 19 residues. Germline V gene lookup returns CDR1 ENHRY and CDR2 SYGVKD. CDR3 in DNA: TGTGCCATCAGTTCCGGGACAGGCTTCCTAAGGGAGCGATACAATGAGCAGTTCTTC. This sequence encodes CAISSGTGFLRERYNEQFF.

This chain uses TRBV3-1 with TRBJ1-6, with D tentatively TRBD1 (6 bases). The germline V gene has CDR1 LGHDT and CDR2 YNNKEL (reference sequence). V lost 4 bases, J lost 5 bases, and 9 bases lay in between. The CDR3 has 14 amino acids. The CDR3 bases are TGTGCCAGCAGCCCCCGGACAGATAATTCACCCCTCCACTTT. Its protein product is CASSPRTDNSPLHF.

This clone was seen more than once but under ten times. As DNA, the CDR3 is TGTGCCAGCAGCTTAAGGGTGCTAGATACGCAGTATTTT. It specifies CASSLRVLDTQYF. This chain connects TRBV7-2 to TRBJ2-3; no clear D. The CDR3 is 13 residues long. In germline, CDR1 is SGHTA, CDR2 FQGNSA. The V and J ends lost 2 bases and 5 bases respectively, with 8 bases between them.

This chain joins TRBV5-4 and TRBJ1-2; D is uncertain. Trimming took off 3 bases at V and 3 bases at J, with 15 bases between the two ends. CDR1 SGHNT and CDR2 YYREEE come from the germline V gene (reference sequence). This CDR3 has 15 amino acids. The CDR3 DNA is TGTGCCAGCAGCTCGCCGGCAGAAGGAGACTATGGCTACACCTTC. This encodes CASSSPAEGDYGYTF. The full variable domain, with the rest looked up from reference TRBV5-4 and TRBJ1-2, is ETGVTQSPTHLIKTRGQQVTLRCSSQSGHNTVSWYQQALGQGPQFIFQYYREEENGRGNFPPRFSGLQFPNYSSELNVNALELDDSALYLCASSSPAEGDYGYTFGSGTRLTVV.

This clone was observed a handful of times. This chain uses TRBV19 with TRBJ1-5; D is undetermined. V was shortened by 1 base and J by 9 bases, with 4 bases between the two germline ends. Per germline, CDR1 LNHDA and CDR2 SQIVND (reference sequence). CDR3 length equals 11 residues. In nucleotides, the CDR3 is TGTGCCAGTAGTATAGGTCGGCCCCAGCATTTT. Its translation is CASSIGRPQHF.

In DNA form, the CDR3 reads TGCGCCAGCAGCCAAGATGAAGGAGCCTCTGGGGCCAACGTCCTGACTTTC. It is translated as CASSQDEGASGANVLTF. The V gene is TRBV4-3, the J gene TRBJ2-6; no clear D. Between the trimmed V and J ends, which lost 0 bases and 0 bases, there was a span of 9 bases. CDR1 is LGHNA, CDR2 YSLEER, per germline. There are 17 residues in the CDR3.

The V gene is TRBV6-5, the J gene TRBJ1-1; D call uncertain. The V end was cut by 4 bases, the J end by 1 base, with 7 bases between. Germline loops: CDR1 MNHEY, CDR2 SVGAGI. This CDR3 region has 13 residues. The CDR3 protein is CASSSTKNTEAFF. CDR3 nucleotides: TGTGCCAGCAGTTCCACCAAGAACACTGAAGCTTTCTTT.

This clone was seen a few times. The chain carries TRBV27 and TRBJ2-7; possible D gene TRBD2, 7 bases. Germline CDR1 reads MNHEY; CDR2 reads SMNVEV (reference sequence). V was clipped by 6 bases and J by 4 bases, with 22 bases between them. This CDR3 has 16 residues. The CDR3 is CASSAWGGAWPYEQYF. In DNA, the CDR3 is TGTGCCAGCAGCGCGTGGGGGGGGGCTTGGCCATACGAGCAGTACTTC.

Many counts were recorded for this clone. The chain has TRBV18 and TRBJ1-3; D is ambiguous. From germline, CDR1 is KGHSH and CDR2 LQKENI. V was shortened by 3 bases and J by 0 bases, with 12 bases between the two germline ends. The CDR3 has 16 residues. CDR3 in DNA: TGTGCCAGCTCACCCTATGACCCGAACTCTGGAAACACCATATATTTT. Translating it yields CASSPYDPNSGNTIYF.

This clone was seen at least ten times. The chain employs TRBV19 and TRBJ1-1, with a possible D match to TRBD1 (6 bases). Germline values: CDR1 LNHDA, CDR2 SQIVND (reference sequence). CDR3 length: 16 residues. V lost 1 base to trimming and J lost 0 bases, with 12 bases between them. Written as DNA, the CDR3 is TGTGCCAGTAGTATAGGCAGGGGCATTATGAACACTGAAGCTTTCTTT. This sequence encodes CASSIGRGIMNTEAFF.

With regard to this clone: One end of the junction varies from germline; a read error may be responsible. This chain links TRBV7-2 with TRBJ1-1; D unresolved. Germline CDR1 is SGHTA and CDR2 is FQGNSA. This CDR3 has 14 amino acids. The CDR3 reads CASGLGQRVNEAFF. The DNA of the CDR3 is TGTGCCAGCGGCTTAGGGCAGCGAGTCAATGAAGCTTTCTTT.

The sample holds many counts of this clone. The chain uses TRBV3-1 and TRBJ1-4; no firm D call. Per germline, CDR1 LGHDT and CDR2 YNNKEL (reference sequence). The CDR3 sequence is 12 residues long. Trimming took off 3 bases at V and 12 bases at J, with 11 bases between the two ends. The CDR3 loop is CASSQRGLELFF. CDR3 nucleotide sequence: TGTGCCAGCAGCCAGCGGGGTTTGGAACTGTTTTTT.

This clone turned up a few times. J is TRBJ2-1 and V is TRBV12-3 or TRBV12-4; D ambiguous. V was pared by 5 bases and J by 6 bases, with 8 bases between. This CDR3 region has 12 residues. The CDR3 spells CASSAVINEQFF. DNA of the CDR3: TGTGCCAGCAGTGCAGTGATCAATGAGCAGTTCTTC.

There are many counts of this clone. The J gene is TRBJ2-7, the V gene TRBV5-1, with 12 bases identical to TRBD2. The germline V gene has CDR1 SGHRS and CDR2 YFSETQ. The V segment lost 1 base and the J segment 3 bases; nucleotides outside the gene matches: 8. The CDR3 length is 17 residues. This CDR3 is CASSLYTSGRKGYEQYF. The CDR3 DNA follows: TGCGCCAGCAGCTTGTACACTAGCGGGAGGAAAGGCTACGAGCAGTACTTC.

The V gene is TRBV19, the J gene TRBJ2-2, with 7 bases lining up with TRBD1. This CDR3 has 15 residues. Trimming removed 7 bases from V and 6 bases from J; junction bases left unmatched: 11. Germline V gene data show CDR1 as LNHDA and CDR2 as SQIVND (reference sequence). The CDR3 here is CASTPELGGPGELFF. The CDR3, as DNA: TGTGCCAGTACACCGGAGTTAGGGGGCCCCGGGGAGCTGTTTTTT. Together with reference TRBV19 and TRBJ2-2, the CDR3 gives the full variable domain: DGGITQSPKYLFRKEGQNVTLSCEQNLNHDAMYWYRQDPGQGLRLIYYSQIVNDFQKGDIAEGYSVSREKKESFPLTVTSAQKNPTAFYLCASTPELGGPGELFFGEGSRLTVL.

As for this clone: Compared with germline, one end of the junction differs, possibly owing to a read error. The CDR3 sequence: CSARPGGLYEKYF. In DNA form, the CDR3 reads TGCAGTGCTAGGCCCGGGGGTTTATACGAGAAGTACTTC. The chain joins TRBV20-1 to TRBJ2-7; D possibly corresponds to TRBD2 (6 bases). Germline CDR1 and CDR2: DFQATT and SNEGSKA (reference sequence). The CDR3 length is 13 residues.